The 13 T cell receptor beta chains in this list originate from one sample, sequenced in a study of PD-1 blockade in classical Hodgkin lymphoma. Profiled with immunoSEQ multiplex PCR; TCRdb holds only in-frame clones, not every one. The data show 40,000 to 45,000 clones, approximately 79% seen once. Relapse was seen in all patients after autologous stem cell transplantation, and brentuximab vedotin exposure was variable. Here the sequenced sample was peripheral blood mononuclear cells (PBMCs), taken before the second cycle of nivolumab. Every receptor here comes from a human donor with classical Hodgkin lymphoma.

In its sample, this clone ranks as medium-sized. V gene TRBV27 combines with J gene TRBJ1-2; unclear D gene. CDR1 MNHEY and CDR2 SMNVEV come from the germline V gene (reference sequence). The V end lost 5 bases, the J end lost 3 bases, and 13 bases lay between the germline ends. This CDR3 comprises 14 residues. The CDR3 protein is CASSEQSGDYGYTF. CDR3 coding DNA: TGTGCCAGCAGTGAGCAAAGTGGGGACTATGGCTACACCTTC.

The V call is TRBV9, the J call TRBJ2-6, with D uncertain. This CDR3 is 14 amino acids long. In germline, CDR1 is SGDLS, CDR2 YYNGEE. V was clipped by 0 bases and J by 0 bases, with 1 base between them. Here the CDR3 reads CASSVGSGANVLTF. DNA for the CDR3: TGTGCCAGCAGCGTAGGCTCTGGGGCCAACGTCCTGACTTTC.

This rearrangement joins TRBV6-1 to TRBJ2-2; D unresolved. With 6 bases removed from V and 9 bases from J, the gap between germline ends came to 17 bases. The CDR3 contains 14 residues. CDR1 and CDR2 (germline): MNHNS, SASEGT. CDR3 bases: TGTGCCAGCAGCCCCCTGGTGTCGACCCGGGAGCTGTTTTTT. Its translation: CASSPLVSTRELFF.

This rearrangement joins TRBV9 to TRBJ2-7; D possibly corresponds to TRBD1 (6 bases). The V end was cut by 0 bases, the J end by 1 base, with 11 bases between. The CDR3 runs 15 residues. CDR1 and CDR2 (germline): SGDLS, YYNGEE. The CDR3 sequence: CASSVGGDRSYEQYF. The CDR3 DNA reads TGTGCCAGCAGCGTAGGGGGTGACAGGTCCTACGAGCAGTACTTC.

The CDR3 protein is CASLAGNTEAFF. CDR3 DNA sequence: TGTGCCAGCCTAGCAGGGAACACTGAAGCTTTCTTT. The rearrangement links TRBV2 to TRBJ1-1; no clear D. Trimming left V 8 bases short and J 1 base short, with 8 bases between. Looked up from germline, CDR1 is SNHLY and CDR2 is FYNNEI. The CDR3 is 12 residues long.

This chain uses TRBV9 with TRBJ1-3; TRBD1 agrees at 7 bases. The V gene end was trimmed by 0 bases and the J gene end by 4 bases; junction bases not matched to a gene: 10. Germline CDR1 reads SGDLS; CDR2 reads YYNGEE. The CDR3 loop spans 17 amino acids. The CDR3 reads CASSVATGTAPGNTIYF. The CDR3 nucleotides are TGTGCCAGCAGCGTAGCGACCGGGACAGCTCCAGGAAACACCATATATTTT.

The count of this clone is one. The chain couples TRBV7-9 to TRBJ1-2; possible D gene TRBD1, 6 bases. Germline lookup yields CDR1 SEHNR and CDR2 FQNEAQ (reference sequence). The CDR3 extends over 17 amino acids. V dropped 7 bases and J dropped 8 bases, with 29 bases sitting between them. The CDR3 here is CASIPLKLEQGIGGYTF. The CDR3 nucleotides read TGTGCCAGCATCCCCCTCAAACTAGAACAGGGAATAGGAGGCTACACCTTC.

The chain couples TRBV6-1 to TRBJ1-3, with D possibly matching TRBD1 (6 bases). V shed 3 bases and J shed 0 bases, with 9 bases lying between them. Germline CDR1 is MNHNS and CDR2 is SASEGT. This CDR3 is built from 15 residues. CDR3 DNA sequence: TGTGCCAGCAGTGACAGGGGCTTCTCTGGAAACACCATATATTTT. It yields the protein CASSDRGFSGNTIYF.

The chain has TRBV4-3 and TRBJ2-7, with no clear D. This CDR3 has 15 amino acids. In germline, CDR1 is LGHNA, CDR2 YSLEER. Trimming removed 2 bases at V and 0 bases at J, with 11 bases between. The CDR3 DNA reads as TGCGCCAGCAGCCAATCCGTATACTCCTCCTACGAGCAGTACTTC. Residues: CASSQSVYSSYEQYF.

The rearrangement links TRBV27 to TRBJ1-2; a weak D match, TRBD1 (5 bases). Germline assignment: CDR1 MNHEY and CDR2 SMNVEV (reference sequence). This CDR3 is 17 amino acids long. V was cut by 5 bases and J by 1 base, with 20 bases left in between. CDR3 bases: TGTGCCAGCAGTCCACTTATTATCCGGGACGTTAACTATGGCTACACCTTC. This translates into CASSPLIIRDVNYGYTF.

This clone appeared a few times. The chain uses TRBV19 and TRBJ1-2, with TRBD1 as a possible D gene (5 bases). CDR3 length: 14 amino acids. The V gene's germline CDR1 is LNHDA and CDR2 SQIVND (reference sequence). The germline V and J ends were trimmed by 8 bases and 0 bases, with 13 bases remaining between them. CDR3 protein: CASEGPFPNYGYTF. DNA of the CDR3: TGTGCCAGTGAGGGACCGTTCCCTAACTATGGCTACACCTTC.

The CDR3 DNA reads TGTGCCAGCAGTGGAGGGACAGGGGGGCACTACGAGCAGTACTTC. Encoded protein: CASSGGTGGHYEQYF. The chain has TRBV2 and TRBJ2-5, with TRBD1 identical over 11 bases. The J call could be wrong; TRBJ2-7 is a better fit for the DNA end. The CDR3 runs 15 residues. From germline, CDR1 is SNHLY and CDR2 FYNNEI.

V usage is TRBV28 and J usage is TRBJ2-7; 7 bases are a match to TRBD2. Germline V gene sequence: CDR1 MDHEN, CDR2 SYDVKM. The CDR3 spans 16 residues. Losses at the gene ends were 3 bases for V and 3 bases for J; bases not matched to a gene: 11. CDR3 sequence: CASSLGGSDKHYEQYF. In nucleotides, the CDR3 is TGTGCCAGCAGTTTGGGCGGGAGCGACAAGCACTACGAGCAGTACTTC.